The following is a TCR beta chain sequence with its context. This CDR3 has 13 amino acids. The V and J ends lost 6 bases and 7 bases respectively, with 16 bases between them. Looked up from germline, CDR1 is SQVTM and CDR2 is ANQGSEA. The data were obtained in a study of blood T cell repertoires in COVID-19. Study in general: Samples taken during acute and convalescent COVID-19 were collected in the United States, Italy and Spain. T cells, B-cell-depleted T cells, or PBMCs supplied cDNA or gDNA.

Data came from immunoSEQ multiplex PCR; TCRdb stores just in-frame clones and leaves some out. The sample holds about 90,000 clones, around 81% seen once. Material: peripheral blood. The chain couples TRBV29-1 to TRBJ2-4; TRBD1 might be the D (7 bases). The sequence derives from a man aged 60-69 years with acute or convalescent COVID-19. CDR3 residues: CSVPDREANIQYF. The CDR3 coding sequence is TGCAGCGTGCCAGACAGGGAGGCGAACATTCAGTACTTC. The variable domain in full, completed from reference TRBV29-1 and TRBJ2-4, reads SAVISQKPSRDICQRGTSLTIQCQVDSQVTMMFWYRQQPGQSLTLIATANQGSEATYESGFVIDKFPISRPNLTFSTLTVSNMSPEDSSIYLCSVPDREANIQYFGAGTRLSVL.